Given below is one TCR beta chain in context. Its antigen is currently unknown. This beta chain slipped into a library made for alpha chains as a stray read, so its size is not meaningful. Indicated time point: sample taken at primary tumor resection. The authors sequenced whole RNA from tumor, nontumor lung or frozen PBMC without sorting. The record originates from a study of spatial heterogeneity in lung cancer. About the study: Averaged across combinations, each unique TCR and UMI pairing appeared more than ten times in raw reads, which were uncorrected.

TCRdb itself ran the 5' RACE reads through MiXCR, one entry per CDR3 protein. The sample holds 550 to 750 distinct CDR3 sequences, roughly 80% seen once. Germline trimming cut 3 bases from V and 1 base from J; bases unmatched to any gene: 7. The germline CDR1 and CDR2 sequences are SGHRS and YFSETQ. This CDR3 is 17 amino acids long. Study-level findings and limits: For expanded intratumoral alpha and beta TCRs, counts tracked tumor mutation counts.

The specimen was lung tumor tissue, collected at surgery. The sequence came from a female donor with early-stage non-small cell lung cancer. The chain carries TRBV5-1 and TRBJ2-7; 13 bases are a match to TRBD2. The CDR3 bases are TGCGCCAGCAGCTCCGGGACTAGCGGGACCTTATCCTACGAGCAGTACTTC. Its protein product is CASSSGTSGTLSYEQYF.